The clone carrying this T cell receptor beta chain was seen repeatedly, ten times or more. The data derive from a study of patients and donors after allogeneic stem cell transplantation. Trimming left V 0 bases short and J 7 bases short, with 8 bases between. Looked up from germline, CDR1 is SGHRS and CDR2 is YFSETQ. This CDR3 spans 13 amino acids. TCRdb passed the RT-PCR reads through MiXCR, listing each CDR3 protein once. Of about 150,000 distinct CDR3 sequences in the sample, approximately 37% were seen once. The rearrangement joins TRBV5-1 to TRBJ1-5; D is possibly TRBD1 (6 bases). The sequenced material came from blood, either unsorted or a sorted T cell fraction (not recorded which). The TCR comes from a human donor who was either an allogeneic HSCT recipient or a stem cell or donor lymphocyte infusion donor (not recorded which). It is not recorded whose cells these are; they may come from a transplant donor. DNA of the CDR3: TGCGCCAGCAGCTTGGGAGGGGGACAGCCCCAGCATTTT. Protein product: CASSLGGGQPQHF.